One T cell receptor (beta chain) is described in this entry. These data are taken from a study of blood T cell repertoires in COVID-19. Study details: In each case, the material was cDNA or gDNA derived from T cells, B-cell-depleted T cells, or PBMCs.

In the source study's methods: Estimation of nucleated cell counts relied on the amplification of reference gene primers. The method was immunoSEQ multiplex PCR; TCRdb's version includes in-frame clones alone and lacks a portion of them. D and trimming come from the DNA, and the V and J calls and clone size come from that table. Of about 300,000 clones in the sample, around 88% are singletons; the top ten hold approximately 7%. Sequenced input: peripheral blood. This TCR was recovered from a woman aged 25-40 years who had recovered from COVID-19.

CDR3 in DNA: TGTGCCAGCAGTGAAGACAGTTATACCTACGAGCAGTACTTC. Its protein is CASSEDSYTYEQYF. The rearrangement uses TRBV2 and TRBJ2-7; D unresolved. CDR3 length equals 14 residues. The V gene's germline CDR1 is SNHLY and CDR2 FYNNEI. V was pared by 1 base and J by 2 bases, with 9 bases between.